The rows below give T cell receptor beta chains drawn from one sample of a study of blood T cell repertoires in COVID-19. Data came from immunoSEQ multiplex PCR; TCRdb stores just in-frame clones and leaves some out. The sample lists some 220,000 clones; over 75% were seen once. Source material: peripheral blood. The receptors shown here come from a woman in her seventies with COVID-19, enrolled during active disease. CDR3s include the opening cysteine and the closing phenylalanine or tryptophan. Fields, in order: CDR3 length, D gene, clone size, J gene, V gene, CDR3 DNA, CDR3 protein. D genes are given only for firm matches. Clone size, where shown, is once, few, many, or a class for clones that have expanded.

12	.	.	TRBJ2-7	TRBV28	TGTGCCAGCACCCCCTGGGGCGGCGAGCAGTACTTC	CASTPWGGEQYF
14	.	.	TRBJ1-1	TRBV6-6	TGTGCCAGCAGTTACTGGGCGGGTCGCACTGAAGCTTTCTTT	CASSYWAGRTEAFF
14	TRBD1	.	TRBJ1-2	TRBV3-1/TRBV3-2	TGTGCCAGCAGCCAAGAGGAGAGGGGGCGAGGCTACACCTTC	CASSQEERGRGYTF
13	.	.	TRBJ1-2	TRBV7-6	TGTGCCAGCAGCTCAGAAGGTGGGGGGGACTACACCTTC	CASSSEGGGDYTF
14	TRBD1	.	TRBJ1-4	TRBV30	TGTGCCTGGAGTGGGGGACAGGGGGATGAAAAACTGTTTTTT	CAWSGGQGDEKLFF
14	.	.	TRBJ1-3	TRBV28	TGTGCCAGCAGTCCGGTTCGGGAGGGAAACACCATATATTTT	CASSPVREGNTIYF
13	.	.	TRBJ2-1	TRBV12-3/TRBV12-4	TGTGCCAGCAGTTTTGGGACAAACAATGAGCAGTTCTTC	CASSFGTNNEQFF
15	TRBD2	few	TRBJ2-7	TRBV7-3	TGTGCCAGCAGCTTAGGACCCGGGACTAACTACGAGCAGTACTTC	CASSLGPGTNYEQYF
16	TRBD1	.	TRBJ2-7	TRBV5-4	TGTGCCAGCAGCCCAGGAAGGGACAGGTTGTTTGGCGAGCAGTACTTC	CASSPGRDRLFGEQYF
15	TRBD1	.	TRBJ1-2	TRBV5-4	TGTGCCAGCAGCTCCTCCGGGACAGGGCGGTGGGGCTACACCTTC	CASSSSGTGRWGYTF
14	.	.	TRBJ1-5	TRBV9	TGTGCCAGCAGCGTAGATGGGGGGTCTCAGGCCCAGCATTTT	CASSVDGGSQAQHF
15	.	.	TRBJ1-1	TRBV19	TGTGCCAGTAGTACCCACCGGGGTTTGAACACTGAAGCTTTCTTT	CASSTHRGLNTEAFF
15	.	few	TRBJ2-7	TRBV6-1	TGTGCCAGCAGTGAGGGCGGGGTGAGCTCCTACGAGCAGTACTTC	CASSEGGVSSYEQYF
15	TRBD2	.	TRBJ2-1	TRBV29-1	TGCAGCGCCCGAGGGGCGGGAGACTCCTACAATGAGCAGTTCTTC	CSARGAGDSYNEQFF
15	.	once	TRBJ1-3	TRBV7-2	TGTGCCAGCAGCCTCGGGACATCCTCTGGAAACACCATATATTTT	CASSLGTSSGNTIYF
13	.	.	TRBJ2-4	TRBV10-1	TGCGCAGCGTCGGCCGGGACCAAAAACATTCAGTACTTC	CAASAGTKNIQYF
14	TRBD1	few	TRBJ2-4	TRBV2	TGTGCCAGCAGGCCCACAGGGGCGCGAGACATTCAGTACTTC	CASRPTGARDIQYF
15	.	.	TRBJ1-5	TRBV18	TGTGCCAGCTCACCACTGAGGCCAGGGTTAGGGCCCCAGCATTTT	CASSPLRPGLGPQHF
16	TRBD1	.	TRBJ1-5	TRBV7-8	TGTGCCAGCAGCTTCGTACAGGGGGACGGCAATCAGCCCCAGCATTTT	CASSFVQGDGNQPQHF
18	TRBD2	.	TRBJ2-1	TRBV7-2	TGTGCCAGCAGCTCCCCGGGACTAGCGGGAGGCTCCTACAATGAGCAGTTCTTC	CASSSPGLAGGSYNEQFF
13	.	.	TRBJ1-2	TRBV5-5	TGTGCCAGCAGCGGAGGGGACAACTATGGCTACACCTTC	CASSGGDNYGYTF
14	TRBD1	.	TRBJ1-1	TRBV7-2	TGTGCCAGCAGCTCCAGGGACAGGGGGCGCGAACTTTTCTTT	CASSSRDRGRELFF
16	TRBD2	.	TRBJ2-1	TRBV7-9	TGTGCCAGCAGCTTAGGGGGGACTAGCGGCGACAATGAGCAGTTCTTC	CASSLGGTSGDNEQFF
13	.	.	TRBJ2-7	TRBV27	TGTGCCAGCAGTTTAGAATCCCCGGGGGAGCAGTACTTC	CASSLESPGEQYF
12	.	.	TRBJ1-2	TRBV5-1	TGCGCCAGCAGCTTTCAAAACTATGGCTACACCTTC	CASSFQNYGYTF
15	.	.	TRBJ1-1	TRBV9	TGTGCCAGCAGCGTAGCTACAGGGATAGACACTGAAGCTTTCTTT	CASSVATGIDTEAFF
16	TRBD2	.	TRBJ2-4	TRBV10-2	TGCGCCAGCAGTCCATTGGGACTAGCGGGAGATGACATTCAGTACTTC	CASSPLGLAGDDIQYF
16	TRBD2	.	TRBJ2-3	TRBV5-1	TGCGCCAGCAGCACTCTAGCGGGAGGGCGGCCGGATACGCAGTATTTT	CASSTLAGGRPDTQYF
16	TRBD1	.	TRBJ2-1	TRBV5-4	TGTGCCAGCAGCCCGGACGGGGACAGGGCCTACAATGAGCAGTTCTTC	CASSPDGDRAYNEQFF